Presented here are 9 T cell receptor beta chains from one specimen sequenced in a study of T cell repertoires in cytomegalovirus infection. TCRdb independently ran MiXCR on the reads; one entry per CDR3 protein. The sample holds hundreds of thousands of distinct CDR3 sequences; 24% are singletons and the top ten take 8%. Sample: CD8+ T cells from PBMCs. These receptors all stem from a human donor in good health (CMV status not recorded). Some clones in this sample may be carry-over from other donors' samples.

The CDR3 protein is CASRPFLNQPQHF. The CDR3, as DNA: TGTGCCAGCAGGCCCTTTTTGAATCAGCCCCAGCATTTT. V is TRBV6-5 and J is TRBJ1-5; D is unresolved. The CDR3 is 13 residues long. Germline CDR1 and CDR2: MNHEY and SVGAGI. V lost 6 bases and J lost 4, with 10 bases in between.

This clonotype has ten or more counts. The V and J genes are TRBV7-3 and TRBJ2-6; the D call may be TRBD1 or TRBD2 (5 bases each). This CDR3 is 15 amino acids long. Trimming removed 5 bases at V and 0 bases at J, with 8 bases between. The germline CDR1 and CDR2 sequences are SGHTA and FQGTGA. The CDR3, as DNA: TGTGCCAGCAGCCGTGGGACCTCTGGGGCCAACGTCCTGACTTTC. It is translated as CASSRGTSGANVLTF.

This clonotype was detected ten times or more. In nucleotides, the CDR3 is TGTGCCAGCAGTTACCTCTTCGGACTAAAGTCTGATGAGCAGTTCTTC. This sequence encodes CASSYLFGLKSDEQFF. The V gene is TRBV6-5, the J gene TRBJ2-1; maybe TRBD2 (6 bases). V was clipped by 2 bases and J by 8 bases, with 19 bases between them. Per germline, CDR1 MNHEY and CDR2 SVGAGI. The CDR3 runs to 16 residues.

V gene TRBV18 combines with J gene TRBJ1-5, with TRBD1 matching over 11 bases. Germline V gives CDR1 KGHSH, CDR2 LQKENI. With V trimmed by 2 bases and J by 0 bases, 15 bases remained unmatched. This CDR3 has 21 residues. The CDR3 bases are TGTGCCAGCTCACCAACAGACACGGACAGGGGGCCCCAGTATAGCAATCAGCCCCAGCATTTT. It translates to CASSPTDTDRGPQYSNQPQHF.

Points on this clonotype: This clone may be a read error of a much larger clone one base away. The genes are TRBV19 and TRBJ1-1; unclear D gene. The CDR3 extends over 12 amino acids. Trimming took 3 bases from V and 2 from J, leaving 4 bases between them. Germline CDR1 LNHDA, CDR2 SQIVND (reference sequence). This CDR3 reads CASSIFNTEAFF. CDR3 bases: TGTGCCAGTAGTATTTTCAACACTGAAGCTTTCTTT.

This clonotype was observed a few times. This chain links TRBV25-1 with TRBJ2-5, with 10 bases identical to TRBD2. CDR3 length equals 17 residues. CDR1 is MGHDK, CDR2 SYGVNS, per germline. With V trimmed by 1 base and J by 2 bases, 7 bases remained unmatched. Here the CDR3 DNA reads TGTGCCAGCAGTGAATCTTGGGCTAGCGGGGGACAAGAGACCCAGTACTTC. It specifies CASSESWASGGQETQYF.

This clonotype was seen a single time. The junction departs from germline at one end; a sequencing error may be responsible. J is TRBJ2-1 and V is TRBV20-1, with D perhaps assigned TRBD1 or TRBD2 (5 bases each). The CDR3 has 13 amino acids. Per germline, CDR1 DFQATT and CDR2 SNEGSKA (reference sequence). The CDR3 region has the DNA TGCAGTGCCGGGGCCTTTTGGGTCAATGATCAGTTCTTC. Its translation is CSAGAFWVNDQFF.

This clonotype was counted at least ten times. At one end, the junction sequence differs from germline, possibly due to a read error. This chain joins TRBV7-6 and TRBJ1-2, with D unclear. Germline V lookup: CDR1 SGHVS, CDR2 FNYEAQ. The CDR3 runs to 15 residues. CDR3 bases: TGTGCCAGCAGCCTAGCTGATGTCCCTAACTATGGCTACACCTTC. Translating gives CASSLADVPNYGYTF.

This clonotype was counted at least ten times. CDR3 residues: CASSVVTSYNSPLHF. DNA of the CDR3: TGTGCCAGCAGCGTAGTCACCTCCTATAATTCACCCCTCCACTTT. The chain uses TRBV7-6 and TRBJ1-6; D is uncertain. This CDR3 spans 15 amino acids. V lost 5 bases to trimming and J lost 0 bases, with 8 bases between them. Germline V CDR1 and CDR2: SGHVS, FNYEAQ.